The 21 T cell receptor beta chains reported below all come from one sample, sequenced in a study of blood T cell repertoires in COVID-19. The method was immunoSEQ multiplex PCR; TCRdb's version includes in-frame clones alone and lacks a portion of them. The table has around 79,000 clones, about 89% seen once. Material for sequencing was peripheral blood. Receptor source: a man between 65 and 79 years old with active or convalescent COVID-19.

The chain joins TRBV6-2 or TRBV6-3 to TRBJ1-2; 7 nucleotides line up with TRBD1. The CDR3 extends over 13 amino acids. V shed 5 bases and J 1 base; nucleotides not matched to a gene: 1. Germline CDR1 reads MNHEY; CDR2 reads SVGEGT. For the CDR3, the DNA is TGTGCCAGCAGTCGGGACAGTAACTATGGCTACACCTTC. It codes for CASSRDSNYGYTF.

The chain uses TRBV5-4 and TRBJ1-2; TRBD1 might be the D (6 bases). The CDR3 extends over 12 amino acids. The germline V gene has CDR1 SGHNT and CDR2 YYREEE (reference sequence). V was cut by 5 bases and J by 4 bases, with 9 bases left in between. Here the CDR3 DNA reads TGTGCCAGCAGTCTGGACAGCTATGGCTACACCTTC. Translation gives CASSLDSYGYTF.

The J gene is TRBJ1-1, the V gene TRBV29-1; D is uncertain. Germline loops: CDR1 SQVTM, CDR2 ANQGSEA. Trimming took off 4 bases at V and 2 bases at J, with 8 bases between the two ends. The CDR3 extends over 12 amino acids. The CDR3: CSVVVANTEAFF. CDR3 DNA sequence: TGCAGCGTTGTAGTTGCAAACACTGAAGCTTTCTTT.

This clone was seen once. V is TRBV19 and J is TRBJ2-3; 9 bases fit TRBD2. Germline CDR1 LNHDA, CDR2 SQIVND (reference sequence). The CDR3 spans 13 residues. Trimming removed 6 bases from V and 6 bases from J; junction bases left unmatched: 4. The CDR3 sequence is CASSAGGGDTQYF. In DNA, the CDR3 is TGTGCCAGTAGCGCGGGGGGGGGCGATACGCAGTATTTT.

The CDR3 nucleotides are TGTGCCAGCGCGGAAACGGGGGCGAACACCGGGGAGCTGTTTTTT. This sequence encodes CASAETGANTGELFF. The chain couples TRBV2 to TRBJ2-2; perhaps TRBD2 as D (6 bases). The germline V gene encodes CDR1 SNHLY and CDR2 FYNNEI. The CDR3 is 15 amino acids. The ends were cut back, 8 bases at V and 0 bases at J, with 13 bases in the middle.

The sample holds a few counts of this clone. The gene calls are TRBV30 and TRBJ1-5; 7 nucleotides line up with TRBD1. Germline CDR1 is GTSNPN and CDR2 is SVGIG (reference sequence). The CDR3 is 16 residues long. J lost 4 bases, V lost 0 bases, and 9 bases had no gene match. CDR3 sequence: CAWSVTGAGGNQPQHF. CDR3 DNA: TGTGCCTGGAGTGTCACAGGGGCGGGCGGAAATCAGCCCCAGCATTTT.

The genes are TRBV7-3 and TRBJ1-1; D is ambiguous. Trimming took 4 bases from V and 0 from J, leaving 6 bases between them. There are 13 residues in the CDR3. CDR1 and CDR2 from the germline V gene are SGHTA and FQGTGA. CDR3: CASSSSMNTEAFF. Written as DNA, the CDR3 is TGTGCCAGCAGCTCCAGTATGAACACTGAAGCTTTCTTT.

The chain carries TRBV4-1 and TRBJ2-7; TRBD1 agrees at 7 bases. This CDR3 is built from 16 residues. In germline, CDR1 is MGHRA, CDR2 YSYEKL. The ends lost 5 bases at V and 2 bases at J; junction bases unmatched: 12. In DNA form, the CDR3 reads TGCGCCAGCAGCACCCCCGGGACAGTGAAAGCCTACGAGCAGTACTTC. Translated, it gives CASSTPGTVKAYEQYF.

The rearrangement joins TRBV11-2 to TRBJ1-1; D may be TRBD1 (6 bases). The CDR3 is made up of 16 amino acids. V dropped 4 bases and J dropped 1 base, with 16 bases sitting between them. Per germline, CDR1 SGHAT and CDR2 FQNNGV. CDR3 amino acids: CASSSRTVPPNTEAFF. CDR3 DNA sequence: TGTGCCAGCAGCTCCCGGACAGTTCCCCCGAACACTGAAGCTTTCTTT. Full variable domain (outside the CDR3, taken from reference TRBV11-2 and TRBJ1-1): EAGVAQSPRYKIIEKRQSVAFWCNPISGHATLYWYQQILGQGPKLLIQFQNNGVVDDSQLPKDRFSAERLKGVDSTLKIQPAKLEDSAVYLCASSSRTVPPNTEAFFGQGTRLTVV.

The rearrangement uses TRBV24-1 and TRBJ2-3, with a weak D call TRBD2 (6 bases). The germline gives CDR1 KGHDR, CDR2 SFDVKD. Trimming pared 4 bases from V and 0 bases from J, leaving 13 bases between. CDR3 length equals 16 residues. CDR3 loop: CATSDQPGTSTDTQYF. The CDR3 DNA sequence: TGTGCCACCAGTGACCAACCCGGGACTAGCACAGATACGCAGTATTTT.

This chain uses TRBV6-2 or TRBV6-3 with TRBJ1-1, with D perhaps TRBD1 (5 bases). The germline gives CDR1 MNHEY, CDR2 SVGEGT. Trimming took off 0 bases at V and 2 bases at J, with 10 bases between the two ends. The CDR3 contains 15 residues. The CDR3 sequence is CASSYSGGFNTEAFF. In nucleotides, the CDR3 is TGTGCCAGCAGTTACTCCGGGGGGTTTAACACTGAAGCTTTCTTT.

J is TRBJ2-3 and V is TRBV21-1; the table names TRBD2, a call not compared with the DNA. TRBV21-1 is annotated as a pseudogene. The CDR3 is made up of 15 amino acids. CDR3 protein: CASNPGGGSTDTQYF. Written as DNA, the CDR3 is TGTGCCAGTAACCCTGGTGGCGGTTCCACAGATACGCAGTATTTT.

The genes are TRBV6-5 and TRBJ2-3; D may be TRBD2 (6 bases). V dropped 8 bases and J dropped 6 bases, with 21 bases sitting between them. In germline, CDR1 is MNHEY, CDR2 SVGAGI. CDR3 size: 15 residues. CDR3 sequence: CASAGLALSADTQYF. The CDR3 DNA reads TGTGCCAGCGCGGGCCTAGCGTTGTCGGCGGATACGCAGTATTTT.

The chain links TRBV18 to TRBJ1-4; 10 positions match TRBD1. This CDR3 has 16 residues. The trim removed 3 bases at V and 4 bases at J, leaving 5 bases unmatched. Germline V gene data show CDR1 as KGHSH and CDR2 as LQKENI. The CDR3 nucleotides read TGTGCCAGCTCACCCCGGACAGGGGGGCGTAATGAAAAACTGTTTTTT. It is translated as CASSPRTGGRNEKLFF.

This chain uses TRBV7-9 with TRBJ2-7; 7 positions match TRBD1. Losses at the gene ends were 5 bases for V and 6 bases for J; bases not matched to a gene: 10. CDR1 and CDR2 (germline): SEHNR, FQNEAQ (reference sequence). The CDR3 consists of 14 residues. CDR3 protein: CASSGGQRRSEQYF. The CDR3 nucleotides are TGTGCCAGCAGCGGGGGACAGCGCCGTAGCGAGCAGTACTTC.

The CDR3 sequence: CAITPGGVGQPQHF. CDR3 DNA sequence: TGTGCCATCACTCCTGGAGGGGTCGGCCAGCCCCAGCATTTT. The gene calls are TRBV6-4 and TRBJ1-5, with a weak D call TRBD1 (5 bases). Trimming cost V 10 bases and J 7 bases, with 20 bases left between them. Germline values: CDR1 MRHNA, CDR2 SNTAGT. The length of the CDR3 is 14 residues.

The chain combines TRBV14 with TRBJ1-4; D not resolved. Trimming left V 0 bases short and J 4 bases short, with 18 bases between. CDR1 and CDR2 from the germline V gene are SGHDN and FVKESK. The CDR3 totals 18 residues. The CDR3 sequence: CASSQDLGSSTSNEKLFF. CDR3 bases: TGTGCCAGCAGCCAAGATCTAGGCAGTTCTACCAGTAATGAAAAACTGTTTTTT. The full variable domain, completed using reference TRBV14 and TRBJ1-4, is EAGVTQFPSHSVIEKGQTVTLRCDPISGHDNLYWYRRVMGKEIKFLLHFVKESKQDESGMPNNRFLAERTGGTYSTLKVQPAELEDSGVYFCASSQDLGSSTSNEKLFFGSGTQLSVL.

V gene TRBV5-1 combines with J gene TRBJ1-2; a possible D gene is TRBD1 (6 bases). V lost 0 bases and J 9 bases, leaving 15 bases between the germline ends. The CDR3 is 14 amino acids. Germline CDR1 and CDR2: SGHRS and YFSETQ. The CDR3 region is CASSLAITGSSYTF. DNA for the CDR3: TGCGCCAGCAGCTTGGCCATAACAGGGAGTAGCTACACCTTC.

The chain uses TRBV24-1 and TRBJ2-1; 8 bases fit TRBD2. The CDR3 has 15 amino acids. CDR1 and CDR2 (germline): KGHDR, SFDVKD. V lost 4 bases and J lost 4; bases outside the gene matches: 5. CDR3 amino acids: CATSEGASGYNEQFF. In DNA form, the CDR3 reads TGTGCCACCAGTGAGGGGGCTAGCGGGTACAATGAGCAGTTCTTC.

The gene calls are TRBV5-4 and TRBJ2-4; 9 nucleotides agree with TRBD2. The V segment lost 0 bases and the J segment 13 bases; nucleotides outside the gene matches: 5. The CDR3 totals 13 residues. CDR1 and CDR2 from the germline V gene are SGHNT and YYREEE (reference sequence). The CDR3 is CASSLGTSEFQYF. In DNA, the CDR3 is TGTGCCAGCAGCTTGGGGACTAGCGAGTTCCAGTACTTC.

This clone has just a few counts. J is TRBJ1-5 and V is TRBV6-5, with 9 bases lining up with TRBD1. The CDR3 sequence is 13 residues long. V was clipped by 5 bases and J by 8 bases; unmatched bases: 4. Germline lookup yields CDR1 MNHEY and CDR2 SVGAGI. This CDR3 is CASSPGQGKPQHF. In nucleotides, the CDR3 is TGTGCCAGCAGTCCCGGACAGGGGAAGCCCCAGCATTTT.